One sample yielded the 18 T cell receptor beta chains listed below, sequenced in a study of blood T cell repertoires in COVID-19. Profiled with immunoSEQ multiplex PCR; TCRdb holds only in-frame clones, not every one. The sample includes a few hundred thousand clones, more than 70% of them seen just once. The material sequenced was peripheral blood. The receptors originated from a woman in her thirties with COVID-19, enrolled during active disease.

The chain employs TRBV3-1 (or the pseudogene TRBV3-2) and TRBJ1-5; no reliable D call. Germline V gives CDR1 LGHDT, CDR2 YNNKEL (reference sequence). With 3 bases removed from V and 0 bases from J, the gap between germline ends came to 21 bases. CDR3 length: 19 amino acids. The CDR3 bases are TGTGCCAGCAGCCACACAGCCATTACCACCGATTATAGCAATCAGCCCCAGCATTTT. It is translated as CASSHTAITTDYSNQPQHF.

The gene calls are TRBV3-1 (or the pseudogene TRBV3-2) and TRBJ2-3; weak D call: TRBD2 (6 bases). V lost 0 bases to trimming and J lost 1 base, with 11 bases between them. Germline CDR1 is LGHDT and CDR2 is YNNKEL (reference sequence). The CDR3 consists of 16 residues. CDR3 region: CASSQDRRGRTDTQYF. CDR3 nucleotides: TGTGCCAGCAGCCAAGATCGGCGGGGTCGCACAGATACGCAGTATTTT.

V usage is TRBV5-1 and J usage is TRBJ1-3; no clear D. CDR3 length: 16 amino acids. With 0 bases removed from V and 0 bases from J, the gap between germline ends came to 10 bases. The germline V gene encodes CDR1 SGHRS and CDR2 YFSETQ. CDR3 sequence reads: CASSLDGVTSGNTIYF. The DNA of the CDR3 is TGCGCCAGCAGCTTGGACGGGGTGACCTCTGGAAACACCATATATTTT. The full variable domain, in which reference TRBV5-1 and TRBJ1-3 provide the parts outside the CDR3, is KAGVTQTPRYLIKTRGQQVTLSCSPISGHRSVSWYQQTPGQGLQFLFEYFSETQRNKGNFPGRFSGRQFSNSRSEMNVSTLELGDSALYLCASSLDGVTSGNTIYFGEGSWLTVV.

The chain joins TRBV12-5 to TRBJ2-1; D is uncertain. V was clipped by 6 bases and J by 5 bases, with 17 bases between them. CDR1 and CDR2 (germline): LGHNT, FRNRAP. The CDR3 has 15 amino acids. The CDR3 DNA follows: TGTGCTAGTGGCCCCGCTCGACTCCAAAACAATGAGCAGTTCTTC. It yields the protein CASGPARLQNNEQFF.

V usage is TRBV5-1 and J usage is TRBJ2-7; TRBD1 matches at 10 bases. The ends lost 2 bases at V and 5 bases at J; junction bases unmatched: 4. The CDR3 totals 14 residues. CDR1 and CDR2 from the germline V gene are SGHRS and YFSETQ. The CDR3 coding sequence is TGCGCCAGCAGCTTACCGACAGGGGGCGACGAGCAGTACTTC. Protein sequence: CASSLPTGGDEQYF. Full variable domain (outside the CDR3, taken from reference TRBV5-1 and TRBJ2-7): KAGVTQTPRYLIKTRGQQVTLSCSPISGHRSVSWYQQTPGQGLQFLFEYFSETQRNKGNFPGRFSGRQFSNSRSEMNVSTLELGDSALYLCASSLPTGGDEQYFGPGTRLTVT.

J is TRBJ1-4 and V is TRBV4-1; D unclear. The germline gives CDR1 MGHRA, CDR2 YSYEKL. The CDR3 is made up of 13 amino acids. V lost 1 base, J lost 5 bases, and 5 bases lay in between. CDR3 sequence: CASSQGGNEKLFF. In DNA form, the CDR3 reads TGCGCCAGCAGCCAAGGAGGGAATGAAAAACTGTTTTTT.

V usage is TRBV20-1 and J usage is TRBJ2-1; D not resolved. The germline V gene encodes CDR1 DFQATT and CDR2 SNEGSKA (reference sequence). V lost 2 bases and J lost 8, with 4 bases in between. The CDR3 sequence is 10 residues long. CDR3 bases: TGCAGTGCTAGACTCTATGAGCAGTTCTTC. It yields the protein CSARLYEQFF.

This chain uses TRBV19 with TRBJ2-3, with D maybe TRBD1 (6 bases). Trimming took off 3 bases at V and 1 base at J, with 14 bases between the two ends. This CDR3 is 16 amino acids long. Germline V gives CDR1 LNHDA, CDR2 SQIVND (reference sequence). The CDR3 nucleotides read TGTGCCAGTAGTATCCCCACAGGGTTGGGCACAGATACGCAGTATTTT. This gives the protein CASSIPTGLGTDTQYF.

About this clone: A far larger clone is one nucleotide away, so this likely arose from a read error. The chain employs TRBV28 and TRBJ1-1; TRBD1 is a possible D gene (6 bases). Germline loops: CDR1 MDHEN, CDR2 SYDVKM. V was shortened by 6 bases and J by 0 bases, with 11 bases between the two germline ends. The CDR3 has 14 amino acids. The DNA for the CDR3 is TGTGCCAGCAGCCCGGACAGAATGAACACTGAAGCTTTCTTT. Protein sequence: CASSPDRMNTEAFF.

The chain couples TRBV28 to TRBJ1-2; D is ambiguous. V was shortened by 3 bases and J by 4 bases, with 9 bases between the two germline ends. The CDR3 is 13 residues long. Germline V gene data show CDR1 as MDHEN and CDR2 as SYDVKM. As DNA, the CDR3 is TGTGCCAGCAGTTTTGAGAGTAGCTATGGCTACACCTTC. Residues: CASSFESSYGYTF.

In its sample, this clone was seen a few times. The chain has TRBV3-1 (or the pseudogene TRBV3-2) and TRBJ2-1, with 8 nucleotides matching TRBD2. CDR1 and CDR2 from the germline V gene are LGHDT and YNNKEL (reference sequence). J lost 1 base, V lost 5 bases, and 13 bases had no gene match. The CDR3 is 18 residues long. CDR3 DNA sequence: TGTGCCAGCAGCGCCACGCACGGGAGGGCCCATTCCTACAATGAGCAGTTCTTC. Translation: CASSATHGRAHSYNEQFF.

CDR3 loop: CASSRGTGDSGNTIYF. The CDR3 DNA sequence: TGTGCCAGCTCACGCGGGACAGGCGACTCTGGAAACACCATATATTTT. The chain joins TRBV18 to TRBJ1-3; the match to TRBD1 covers 8 bases. This CDR3 spans 16 amino acids. Germline V gene lookup returns CDR1 KGHSH and CDR2 LQKENI. V gave up 4 bases and J gave up 0 bases; unmatched junction bases: 5.

The rearrangement links TRBV21-1 to TRBJ2-1; the table's D gene call, TRBD2, was not cross checked with the DNA. TRBV21-1 is shown as a pseudogene. The CDR3 has 17 amino acids. The DNA of the CDR3 is TGTGCCAGCAGCAACTGGGGCCCGGGAGGGTTTGACGATGAGCAGTTCTTC. Translation gives CASSNWGPGGFDDEQFF.

The CDR3 is CASSPWPRRGNTIYF. CDR3 nucleotide sequence: TGTGCCAGCAGCCCGTGGCCCCGGAGAGGAAACACCATATATTTT. The chain couples TRBV3-1 (or the pseudogene TRBV3-2) to TRBJ1-3, with D unclear. Trimming left V 4 bases short and J 4 bases short, with 14 bases between. Germline V gene data show CDR1 as LGHDT and CDR2 as YNNKEL (reference sequence). The CDR3 length is 15 residues.

The rearrangement joins TRBV19 to TRBJ1-2, with 7 positions matching TRBD1. This CDR3 has 16 residues. V was pared by 2 bases and J by 12 bases, with 18 bases of the junction left unmatched. Germline CDR1 and CDR2: LNHDA and SQIVND (reference sequence). CDR3 loop: CASSILVVGQVRGDTF. In nucleotides, the CDR3 is TGTGCCAGTAGTATATTAGTAGTTGGACAGGTCCGCGGGGACACCTTC.

This rearrangement joins TRBV11-2 to TRBJ2-7; 9 bases agree with TRBD1. The CDR3 consists of 15 residues. J lost 5 bases, V lost 0 bases, and 5 bases had no gene match. CDR1 is SGHAT and CDR2 is FQNNGV in the germline V gene. The CDR3 reads CASSLENRGHDEQYF. CDR3 nucleotide sequence: TGTGCCAGCAGCTTAGAAAACAGGGGGCACGACGAGCAGTACTTC.

V is TRBV4-1 and J is TRBJ2-2; 12 bases fit TRBD2. The germline CDR1 and CDR2 sequences are MGHRA and YSYEKL. Germline trimming cut 3 bases from V and 4 bases from J; bases unmatched to any gene: 9. This CDR3 is built from 18 residues. CDR3: CASSQRGLAGGSTGELFF. The CDR3 DNA reads TGCGCCAGCAGCCAGAGAGGTCTAGCGGGGGGGAGCACCGGGGAGCTGTTTTTT.

V usage is TRBV10-1 and J usage is TRBJ1-1; D uncertain. V lost 3 bases, J lost 7 bases, and 12 bases lay in between. This CDR3 has 13 residues. Germline CDR1 reads WNHNN; CDR2 reads SYGVQD (reference sequence). The CDR3 is CASSDSGLGEAFF. In nucleotides, the CDR3 is TGCGCCAGCAGTGATTCCGGGTTGGGTGAAGCTTTCTTT.